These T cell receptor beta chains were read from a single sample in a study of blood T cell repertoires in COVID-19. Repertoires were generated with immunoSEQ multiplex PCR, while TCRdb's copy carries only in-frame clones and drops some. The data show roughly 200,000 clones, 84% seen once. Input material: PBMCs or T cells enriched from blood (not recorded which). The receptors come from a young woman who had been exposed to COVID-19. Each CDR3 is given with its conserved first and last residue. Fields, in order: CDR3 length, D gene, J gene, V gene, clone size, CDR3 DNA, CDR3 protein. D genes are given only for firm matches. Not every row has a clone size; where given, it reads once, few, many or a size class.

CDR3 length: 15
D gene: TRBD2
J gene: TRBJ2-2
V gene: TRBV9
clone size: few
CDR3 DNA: TGTGCCAGTCAGCGGGGGGCTATGAACACCGGGGAGCTGTTTTTT
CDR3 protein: CASQRGAMNTGELFF

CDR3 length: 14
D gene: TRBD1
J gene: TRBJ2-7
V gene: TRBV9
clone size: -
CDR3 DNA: TGTGCCAGCAGCTCCGGGACAGGAAGGAACGAGCAGTACTTC
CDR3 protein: CASSSGTGRNEQYF

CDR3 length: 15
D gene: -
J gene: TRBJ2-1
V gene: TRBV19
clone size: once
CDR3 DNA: TGTGCCAGTAGTCCAGGGATCTTAGGTGGCAATGAGCAGTTCTTC
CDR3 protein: CASSPGILGGNEQFF

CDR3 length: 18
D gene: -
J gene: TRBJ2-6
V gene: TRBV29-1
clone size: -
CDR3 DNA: TGCAGCGTTGCCCACGGGACATCCCCCCTCTCTGGGGCCAACGTCCTGACTTTC
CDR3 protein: CSVAHGTSPLSGANVLTF

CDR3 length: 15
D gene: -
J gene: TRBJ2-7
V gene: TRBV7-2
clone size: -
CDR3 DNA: TGTGCCAGCAGCTTAAACAGGGCTTCTACGAGGGGGCAGTACTTC
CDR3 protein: CASSLNRASTRGQYF

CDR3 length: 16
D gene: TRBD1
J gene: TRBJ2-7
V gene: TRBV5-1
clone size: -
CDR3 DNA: TGCGCCAGCAGCCCAAGGACAGGGCCAGGTTCCTACGAGCAGTACTTC
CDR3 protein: CASSPRTGPGSYEQYF

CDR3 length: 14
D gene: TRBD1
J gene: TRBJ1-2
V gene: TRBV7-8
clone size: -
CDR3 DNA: TGTGCCAGCAGCTGGGGACAGTCGGTCTATGGCTACACCTTC
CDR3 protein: CASSWGQSVYGYTF

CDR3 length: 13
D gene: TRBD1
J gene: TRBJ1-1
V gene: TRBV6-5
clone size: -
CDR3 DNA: TGTGCCAGCAGTTCACAGGGGGACACTGAAGCTTTCTTT
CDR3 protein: CASSSQGDTEAFF

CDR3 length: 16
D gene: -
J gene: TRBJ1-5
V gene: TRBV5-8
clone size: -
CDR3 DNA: TGTGCCAGCAGCCCGTCCCCTACAGGGCGCAATCAGCCCCAGCATTTT
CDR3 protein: CASSPSPTGRNQPQHF

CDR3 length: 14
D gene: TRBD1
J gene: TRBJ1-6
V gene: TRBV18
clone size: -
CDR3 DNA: TGTGCCAGCTCACCCGGACAGGGAGAATCACCCCTCCACTTT
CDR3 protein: CASSPGQGESPLHF

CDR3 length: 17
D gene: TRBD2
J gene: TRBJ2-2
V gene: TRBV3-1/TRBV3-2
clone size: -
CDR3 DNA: TGTGCCAGCAGCCAAGGGCGAGCGGGGGGGTCCACCGGGGAGCTGTTTTTT
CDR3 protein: CASSQGRAGGSTGELFF

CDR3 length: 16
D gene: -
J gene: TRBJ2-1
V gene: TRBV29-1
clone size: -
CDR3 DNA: TGCAGCGTTGTTATGGTGACTTGGAGCTCCTACAATGAGCAGTTCTTC
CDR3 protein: CSVVMVTWSSYNEQFF

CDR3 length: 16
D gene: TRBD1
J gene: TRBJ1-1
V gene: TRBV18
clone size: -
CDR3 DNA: TGTGCCAGCTCACCGTGGCAGGGGGCGGGAAACACTGAAGCTTTCTTT
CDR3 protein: CASSPWQGAGNTEAFF

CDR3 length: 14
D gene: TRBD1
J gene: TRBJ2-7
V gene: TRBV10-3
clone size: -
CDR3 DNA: TGTGCCATCAGCGGACAGGTCCTCTCCTACGAGCAGTACTTC
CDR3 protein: CAISGQVLSYEQYF

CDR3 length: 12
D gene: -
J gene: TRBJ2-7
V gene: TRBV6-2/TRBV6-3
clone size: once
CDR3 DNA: TGTGCCAGCAGCACGGTGATCTACGAGCAGTACTTC
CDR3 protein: CASSTVIYEQYF

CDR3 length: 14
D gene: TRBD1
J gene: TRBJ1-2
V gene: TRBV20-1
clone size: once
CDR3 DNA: TGCAGTGCTAGTAAGGTCGCAGGGGGCTATGGCTACACCTTC
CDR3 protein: CSASKVAGGYGYTF